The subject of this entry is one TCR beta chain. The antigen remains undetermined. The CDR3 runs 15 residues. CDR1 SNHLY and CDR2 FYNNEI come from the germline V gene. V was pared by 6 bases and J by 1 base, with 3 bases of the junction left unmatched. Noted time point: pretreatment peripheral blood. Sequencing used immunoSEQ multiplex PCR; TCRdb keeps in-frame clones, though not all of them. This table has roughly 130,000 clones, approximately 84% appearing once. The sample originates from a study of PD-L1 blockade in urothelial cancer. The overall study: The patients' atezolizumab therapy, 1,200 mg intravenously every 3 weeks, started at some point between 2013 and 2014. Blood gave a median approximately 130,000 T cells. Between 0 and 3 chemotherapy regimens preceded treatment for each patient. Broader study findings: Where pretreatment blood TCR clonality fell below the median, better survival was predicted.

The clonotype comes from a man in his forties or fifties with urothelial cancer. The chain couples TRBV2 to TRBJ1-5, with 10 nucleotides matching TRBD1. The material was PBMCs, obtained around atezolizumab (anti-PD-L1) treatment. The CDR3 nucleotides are TGTGCCAGCAGGCAGGACAGGGGGAGCAATCAGCCCCAGCATTTT. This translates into CASRQDRGSNQPQHF.